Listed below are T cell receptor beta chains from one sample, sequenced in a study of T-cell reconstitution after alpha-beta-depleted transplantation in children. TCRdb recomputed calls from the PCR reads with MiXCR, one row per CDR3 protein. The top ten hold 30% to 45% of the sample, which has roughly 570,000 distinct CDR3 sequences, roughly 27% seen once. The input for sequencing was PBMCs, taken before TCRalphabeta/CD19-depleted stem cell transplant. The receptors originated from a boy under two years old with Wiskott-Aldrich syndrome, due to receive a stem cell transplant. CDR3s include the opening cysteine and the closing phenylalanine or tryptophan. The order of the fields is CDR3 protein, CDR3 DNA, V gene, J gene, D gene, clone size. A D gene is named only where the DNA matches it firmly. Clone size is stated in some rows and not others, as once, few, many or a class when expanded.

CDR3aa: CASRTELNEQFF
CDR3nt: TGTGCCAGCAGAACAGAGCTCAATGAGCAGTTCTTC
v_gene: TRBV6-1
j_gene: TRBJ2-1
d_gene: .
abundance: .

CDR3aa: CASSPLEGAAFF
CDR3nt: TGTGCCAGCTCACCACTGGAGGGAGCCGCGTTCTTC
v_gene: TRBV18
j_gene: TRBJ2-1
d_gene: .
abundance: few

CDR3aa: CASSKTLASGYNEQFF
CDR3nt: TGTGCCAGCAGCAAAACTCTGGCTAGCGGATACAATGAGCAGTTCTTC
v_gene: TRBV7-2
j_gene: TRBJ2-1
d_gene: TRBD2
abundance: .

CDR3aa: CASSYFALGEETQYF
CDR3nt: TGCGCCAGCAGCTACTTTGCGTTGGGGGAAGAGACCCAGTACTTC
v_gene: TRBV5-1
j_gene: TRBJ2-5
d_gene: .
abundance: few

CDR3aa: CAWSGTTEAFF
CDR3nt: TGTGCCTGGAGCGGGACCACTGAAGCTTTCTTT
v_gene: TRBV30
j_gene: TRBJ1-1
d_gene: .
abundance: .

CDR3aa: CASSSPGQGGNSPLHF
CDR3nt: TGTGCCAGCAGCTCTCCGGGACAGGGAGGTAATTCACCCCTCCACTTT
v_gene: TRBV25-1
j_gene: TRBJ1-6
d_gene: TRBD1
abundance: .

CDR3aa: CAISESVEQYF
CDR3nt: TGTGCCATCAGTGAGTCAGTCGAGCAGTACTTC
v_gene: TRBV10-3
j_gene: TRBJ2-7
d_gene: .
abundance: few

CDR3aa: CASSLVPAVWGSYEQYF
CDR3nt: TGTGCCAGCAGCTTGGTCCCAGCGGTATGGGGCTCCTACGAGCAGTACTTC
v_gene: TRBV5-8
j_gene: TRBJ2-7
d_gene: .
abundance: .

CDR3aa: CSATAASGSWETQYF
CDR3nt: TGCAGTGCCACCGCGGCTAGCGGGAGTTGGGAGACCCAGTACTTC
v_gene: TRBV20-1
j_gene: TRBJ2-5
d_gene: TRBD2
abundance: few

CDR3aa: CSAAGSNEKLFF
CDR3nt: TGCAGTGCCGCGGGGTCGAATGAAAAACTGTTTTTT
v_gene: TRBV20-1
j_gene: TRBJ1-4
d_gene: .
abundance: .

CDR3aa: CASSLDLYQETQYF
CDR3nt: TGTGCCAGCAGCTTAGATTTGTACCAAGAGACCCAGTACTTC
v_gene: TRBV7-2
j_gene: TRBJ2-5
d_gene: .
abundance: .

CDR3aa: CASSLGTDPMYYGYTF
CDR3nt: TGTGCCAGCAGTTTGGGGACAGACCCAATGTACTATGGCTACACCTTC
v_gene: TRBV12-3/TRBV12-4
j_gene: TRBJ1-2
d_gene: TRBD1
abundance: few

CDR3aa: CASSQDLDSSLTGANVLTF
CDR3nt: TGCGCCAGCAGCCAAGACCTAGATAGCAGTCTAACTGGGGCCAACGTCCTGACTTTC
v_gene: TRBV4-1
j_gene: TRBJ2-6
d_gene: .
abundance: .

CDR3aa: CATSRDRVAKNIQYF
CDR3nt: TGTGCCACCAGCAGAGATCGGGTAGCCAAAAACATTCAGTACTTC
v_gene: TRBV15
j_gene: TRBJ2-4
d_gene: .
abundance: few

CDR3aa: CASSATSGQGQHF
CDR3nt: TGTGCCAGCAGTGCCACCTCGGGACAGGGCCAGCATTTT
v_gene: TRBV6-1
j_gene: TRBJ1-5
d_gene: TRBD1
abundance: .

CDR3aa: CASSVIRGYEQYF
CDR3nt: TGCGCCAGCAGCGTCATAAGGGGATACGAGCAGTACTTC
v_gene: TRBV5-1
j_gene: TRBJ2-7
d_gene: .
abundance: .

CDR3aa: CSAPSGLRTDTQYF
CDR3nt: TGCAGTGCCCCCTCGGGACTACGCACAGATACGCAGTATTTT
v_gene: TRBV20-1
j_gene: TRBJ2-3
d_gene: TRBD2
abundance: .

CDR3aa: CASSQTRLADTQYF
CDR3nt: TGTGCCAGCAGTCAAACTAGGTTAGCAGATACGCAGTATTTT
v_gene: TRBV27
j_gene: TRBJ2-3
d_gene: .
abundance: once

CDR3aa: CASSIGTASNQPQHF
CDR3nt: TGTGCCAGCAGCATAGGGACTGCTAGCAATCAGCCCCAGCATTTT
v_gene: TRBV7-9
j_gene: TRBJ1-5
d_gene: .
abundance: .

CDR3aa: CASSYRAGSMNTEAFF
CDR3nt: TGTGCCAGCAGCTATAGGGCAGGGTCTATGAACACTGAAGCTTTCTTT
v_gene: TRBV7-2
j_gene: TRBJ1-1
d_gene: .
abundance: few

CDR3aa: CASSRGQVGTDTQYF
CDR3nt: TGCGCCAGCAGCAGAGGACAGGTCGGGACAGATACGCAGTATTTT
v_gene: TRBV5-1
j_gene: TRBJ2-3
d_gene: TRBD1
abundance: .

CDR3aa: CSASDFTSGLTGELFF
CDR3nt: TGCAGTGCTTCGGATTTTACTAGCGGGCTCACCGGGGAGCTGTTTTTT
v_gene: TRBV20-1
j_gene: TRBJ2-2
d_gene: TRBD2
abundance: few

CDR3aa: CASRRQADTGELFF
CDR3nt: TGCGCCAGCAGGCGACAGGCCGACACCGGGGAGCTGTTTTTT
v_gene: TRBV5-1
j_gene: TRBJ2-2
d_gene: .
abundance: .

CDR3aa: CASSPDQGMAEAFF
CDR3nt: TGTGCCAGCAGCCCGGACCAGGGTATGGCTGAAGCTTTCTTT
v_gene: TRBV5-8
j_gene: TRBJ1-1
d_gene: .
abundance: .

CDR3aa: CATMDRRSTNEKLFF
CDR3nt: TGTGCCACCATGGACCGAAGATCAACTAATGAAAAACTGTTTTTT
v_gene: TRBV24-1
j_gene: TRBJ1-4
d_gene: .
abundance: .

CDR3aa: CSARRTGMWEQYF
CDR3nt: TGCAGTGCTAGACGGACAGGGATGTGGGAGCAGTACTTC
v_gene: TRBV20-1
j_gene: TRBJ2-7
d_gene: TRBD1
abundance: .

CDR3aa: CASSFRRDNQPQHF
CDR3nt: TGTGCCAGCAGTTTCCGGAGGGACAATCAGCCCCAGCATTTT
v_gene: TRBV27
j_gene: TRBJ1-5
d_gene: .
abundance: .

CDR3aa: CASRTRRPLNTEAFF
CDR3nt: TGTGCCAGCAGGACCCGACGGCCCCTGAACACTGAAGCTTTCTTT
v_gene: TRBV5-5
j_gene: TRBJ1-1
d_gene: .
abundance: few

CDR3aa: CSARRPGTGNTGELFF
CDR3nt: TGCAGTGCTAGGAGGCCCGGGACAGGGAACACCGGGGAGCTGTTTTTT
v_gene: TRBV20-1
j_gene: TRBJ2-2
d_gene: TRBD1
abundance: few

CDR3aa: CASSLSPIQETQYF
CDR3nt: TGTGCCAGCAGCTTATCGCCCATCCAAGAGACCCAGTACTTC
v_gene: TRBV7-2
j_gene: TRBJ2-5
d_gene: .
abundance: .

CDR3aa: CASSLGGKGSYEQYF
CDR3nt: TGTGCCAGCAGTTTAGGAGGGAAGGGATCCTACGAGCAGTACTTC
v_gene: TRBV27
j_gene: TRBJ2-7
d_gene: .
abundance: few

CDR3aa: CASSPRKTSGRETDTQYF
CDR3nt: TGTGCCAGCAGCCCAAGGAAGACTAGCGGGAGGGAGACAGATACGCAGTATTTT
v_gene: TRBV11-1
j_gene: TRBJ2-3
d_gene: TRBD2
abundance: .

CDR3aa: CAISGTGGSGELFF
CDR3nt: TGTGCCATCAGCGGGACAGGGGGCTCCGGGGAGCTGTTTTTT
v_gene: TRBV10-3
j_gene: TRBJ2-2
d_gene: TRBD1
abundance: .

CDR3aa: CASSQILAGGNEQFF
CDR3nt: TGTGCCAGCAGTCAGATCCTAGCGGGAGGCAATGAGCAGTTCTTC
v_gene: TRBV12-3/TRBV12-4
j_gene: TRBJ2-1
d_gene: TRBD2
abundance: .

CDR3aa: CATSRDPTNYGYTF
CDR3nt: TGTGCCACCAGCAGAGATCCAACTAACTATGGCTACACCTTC
v_gene: TRBV15
j_gene: TRBJ1-2
d_gene: .
abundance: few

CDR3aa: CASSSRQGGTGELFF
CDR3nt: TGTGCCAGCAGTTCTAGACAGGGGGGGACCGGGGAGCTGTTTTTT
v_gene: TRBV6-5
j_gene: TRBJ2-2
d_gene: TRBD1
abundance: few

CDR3aa: CASSLDRAERYNEQFF
CDR3nt: TGCGCCAGCAGCTTGGACAGGGCCGAGCGATACAATGAGCAGTTCTTC
v_gene: TRBV5-1
j_gene: TRBJ2-1
d_gene: .
abundance: .

CDR3aa: CASRPGTGSYGYTF
CDR3nt: TGTGCCAGCAGGCCCGGGACAGGGAGCTATGGCTACACCTTC
v_gene: TRBV12-3/TRBV12-4
j_gene: TRBJ1-2
d_gene: TRBD1
abundance: .

CDR3aa: CASSQYPTGRLNTGELFF
CDR3nt: TGCGCCAGCAGCCAATACCCGACAGGGCGGCTGAACACCGGGGAGCTGTTTTTT
v_gene: TRBV4-1
j_gene: TRBJ2-2
d_gene: TRBD1
abundance: .

CDR3aa: CAWTGSGNTIYF
CDR3nt: TGTGCCTGGACCGGGTCAGGAAACACCATATATTTT
v_gene: TRBV30
j_gene: TRBJ1-3
d_gene: .
abundance: .

CDR3aa: CASSNGMAGPSYNEQFF
CDR3nt: TGCGCCAGCAGCAACGGTATGGCGGGCCCCTCCTACAATGAGCAGTTCTTC
v_gene: TRBV5-1
j_gene: TRBJ2-1
d_gene: .
abundance: .

CDR3aa: CASSDRQGLNEQFF
CDR3nt: TGCGCCAGCAGCGATCGACAGGGTCTCAATGAGCAGTTCTTC
v_gene: TRBV5-1
j_gene: TRBJ2-1
d_gene: TRBD1
abundance: .

CDR3aa: CSARLQAGSSQPQHF
CDR3nt: TGCAGTGCTAGGCTCCAGGCGGGAAGTAGTCAGCCCCAGCATTTT
v_gene: TRBV20-1
j_gene: TRBJ1-5
d_gene: .
abundance: .

CDR3aa: CASSPGTRRDGYTF
CDR3nt: TGTGCCAGCAGCCCCGGGACACGGAGGGATGGCTACACCTTC
v_gene: TRBV6-1
j_gene: TRBJ1-2
d_gene: .
abundance: few

CDR3aa: CASSEGTVGEKLFF
CDR3nt: TGCGCCAGCAGCGAAGGGACAGTGGGTGAAAAACTGTTTTTT
v_gene: TRBV5-1
j_gene: TRBJ1-4
d_gene: TRBD1
abundance: few

CDR3aa: CSARDPGTSVYNEQFF
CDR3nt: TGCAGTGCTAGAGATCCCGGGACTAGCGTCTACAATGAGCAGTTCTTC
v_gene: TRBV20-1
j_gene: TRBJ2-1
d_gene: TRBD2
abundance: .

CDR3aa: CASSEVRDSYEQYF
CDR3nt: TGCGCCAGCAGTGAGGTGCGGGATTCCTACGAGCAGTACTTC
v_gene: TRBV10-2
j_gene: TRBJ2-7
d_gene: .
abundance: few

CDR3aa: CASSGIRDGQETQYF
CDR3nt: TGTGCCAGCAGTGGAATCCGGGACGGTCAAGAGACCCAGTACTTC
v_gene: TRBV27
j_gene: TRBJ2-5
d_gene: .
abundance: .

CDR3aa: CSGGGTGPYEQYF
CDR3nt: TGCAGCGGGGGGGGGACAGGACCCTACGAGCAGTACTTC
v_gene: TRBV20-1
j_gene: TRBJ2-7
d_gene: .
abundance: once

CDR3aa: CASRKGRDWADTQYF
CDR3nt: TGCGCCAGCAGGAAAGGGAGGGATTGGGCAGATACGCAGTATTTT
v_gene: TRBV10-2
j_gene: TRBJ2-3
d_gene: TRBD2
abundance: few

CDR3aa: CASSQRGGRGYEQYF
CDR3nt: TGTGCCAGCAGCCAGAGGGGCGGGAGGGGCTACGAGCAGTACTTC
v_gene: TRBV9
j_gene: TRBJ2-7
d_gene: TRBD2
abundance: many

CDR3aa: CASSQRTRNNEQFF
CDR3nt: TGTGCCAGCAGCCAGAGGACTAGGAACAATGAGCAGTTCTTC
v_gene: TRBV3-1
j_gene: TRBJ2-1
d_gene: TRBD2
abundance: .